What follows describes a single TCR beta chain. The CDR3 spans 15 residues. Trimming took 3 bases from V and 4 from J, leaving 15 bases between them. The data were taken from a study of T-cell reconstitution after alpha-beta-depleted transplantation in children. Unique molecular identifiers were used to barcode this TCRbeta library. TCRdb analysed the PCR reads with MiXCR anew, one entry per CDR3 protein. The sample comprises about 410,000 distinct CDR3 sequences, just over 20% of which are singletons, and less than 4.5% rests with the top ten. V and J are TRBV12-3 or TRBV12-4 and TRBJ2-5, with D hard to call. The sample consisted of PBMCs from the stem cell graft donor, taken from the stem cell graft. The receptor comes from a human donor who donated a stem cell graft to a child with acute myeloid leukemia. The CDR3 spells CASSFLGGLGETQYF. Written as DNA, the CDR3 is TGTGCCAGCAGTTTTTTAGGCGGTTTGGGAGAGACCCAGTACTTC.